This TCR beta chain was identified during a study of blood T cell repertoires in COVID-19. Turning to the study itself: Spain, Italy and the United States supplied samples that represented acute and convalescent COVID-19. T cells, B-cell-depleted T cells, or PBMCs supplied cDNA or gDNA.

Germline loops: CDR1 KGHSH, CDR2 LQKENI. The V gene lost 3 bases and the J gene lost 2 bases, with 8 bases spanning the gap. This CDR3 region has 14 residues. In regard to this clone: Other DNA sequences in the same sample also yield this CDR3.

In the original workflow: Using reference gene primer amplification, nucleated cell counts were estimated. Clones were sequenced by immunoSEQ multiplex PCR, and TCRdb holds only the in-frame ones, with some missing. Clonal size and the V and J genes are those of that table, whereas D and trimming came from the DNA. The sample records about 150,000 clones, around four fifths being singletons. The J gene is TRBJ1-5, the V gene TRBV18; tentatively, D is TRBD1 (5 bases). The clonotype was recovered from a woman in her 70s who had recovered from COVID-19. Specimen: peripheral blood. In DNA form, the CDR3 reads TGTGCCAGCTCACCCCCGGGGGGCAATCAGCCCCAGCATTTT. This gives the protein CASSPPGGNQPQHF.